This record covers a single T cell receptor beta chain. The antigen is undetermined. cDNA reverse transcribed from extracted RNA served as the sequencing template. Using immunoSEQ multiplex PCR, the repertoire was profiled, and TCRdb retains in-frame clones only, with some absent. The data contain about 98,000 clones, under 45% of them singletons. The V end was cut by 0 bases, the J end by 4 bases, with 9 bases between. Germline CDR1 is MGHRA and CDR2 is YSYEKL. The CDR3 has 14 amino acids. The data stem from a study of CD8+ T cells in alopecia areata. Turning to the study itself: Treated patients received oral tofacitinib, 5 to 10 mg twice daily.

Study outcomes and limitations: Lesional tissue from the scalp (especially in alopecia totalis/universalis) showed higher clonality than normal scalp.

The sequenced sample consisted of CD4+ T cells sorted from blood. This sequence was found in a human donor with alopecia areata. The chain recombines TRBV4-1 with TRBJ2-5; D tentatively reads TRBD1 or TRBD2 (5 bases each). CDR3 amino acids: CASSQDDSGETQYF. The CDR3 DNA reads as TGCGCCAGCAGCCAAGACGACAGCGGAGAGACCCAGTACTTC.